This T cell receptor beta chain was captured by sequencing in a study of identical twins. A universal primer site was added by template switching, and unique molecular identifiers were carried by the cDNA. A single record per CDR3 protein comes from TCRdb applying MiXCR to the 5' RACE reads. The table includes hundreds of thousands of distinct CDR3 sequences, under 8.5% detected once. General study points: Zero-insertion analyses could be partly confounded by invariant MAIT and iNKT cells. Among monozygotic twins, out-of-frame TCR alpha sharing exceeded what models predicted.

The CDR3 contains 12 residues. The junction had 4 bases not matched to a gene; V was cut back by 10 bases and J by 4 bases. Germline loops: CDR1 MDHEN, CDR2 SYDVKM. A remark on this clonotype: Antigen specificity is unknown.

The same data also contributed to another study, on yellow fever vaccine responses in identical twins.

Sequenced: PBMCs. The rearrangement uses TRBV28 and TRBJ1-2, with TRBD1 matching over 9 bases. The sequence derives from a woman aged 18-30 years in good health. The CDR3 protein is CANQDRGYGYTF. Written as DNA, the CDR3 is TGTGCCAACCAGGACAGGGGCTATGGCTACACCTTC.